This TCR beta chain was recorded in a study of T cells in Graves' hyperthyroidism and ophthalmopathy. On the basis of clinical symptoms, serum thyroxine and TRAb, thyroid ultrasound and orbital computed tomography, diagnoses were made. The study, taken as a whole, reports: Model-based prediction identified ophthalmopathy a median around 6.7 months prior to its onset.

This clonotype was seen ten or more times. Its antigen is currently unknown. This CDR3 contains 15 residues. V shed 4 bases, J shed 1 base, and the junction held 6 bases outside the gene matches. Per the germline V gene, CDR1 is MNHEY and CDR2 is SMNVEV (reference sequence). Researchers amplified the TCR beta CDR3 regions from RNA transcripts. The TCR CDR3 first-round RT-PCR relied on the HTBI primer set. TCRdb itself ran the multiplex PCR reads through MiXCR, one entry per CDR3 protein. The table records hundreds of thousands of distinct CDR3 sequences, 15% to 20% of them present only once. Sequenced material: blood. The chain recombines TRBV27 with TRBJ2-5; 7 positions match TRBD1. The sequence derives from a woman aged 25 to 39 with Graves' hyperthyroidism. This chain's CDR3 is CASSSPGQTQETQYF. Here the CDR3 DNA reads TGTGCCAGCAGTTCCCCGGGACAGACCCAAGAGACCCAGTACTTC.